A selection of T cell receptor beta chains follows, all from one sample in a study of Ad26.COV2.S vaccination and SARS-CoV-2 variants. Repertoires were generated with immunoSEQ multiplex PCR, while TCRdb's copy carries only in-frame clones and drops some. The sample holds around 450,000 clones; roughly 87% are singletons and the top ten take around 1.8%. The specimen comprised peripheral blood, sampled in a trial of Ad26.COV2.S vaccine versus placebo. Receptors were obtained from a person aged 18-60 years who received the Ad26.COV2.S COVID-19 vaccine or a placebo. CDR3s include the opening cysteine and the closing phenylalanine or tryptophan. D genes are given only for firm matches. Some rows mark clone size as missing; the rest say once, few, many or name a class of expanded clone.

J,length,D,V,size,DNA,CDR3
TRBJ2-2,16,TRBD2,TRBV30,NA,TGTGCCTGGAGTACTGGGCTAGCGGGCTTCACCGGGGAGCTGTTTTTT,CAWSTGLAGFTGELFF
TRBJ2-7,12,NA,TRBV29-1,NA,TGCAGCGTTGTAAGGGACCCCTACGAGCAGTACTTC,CSVVRDPYEQYF
TRBJ1-3,15,NA,TRBV7-9,NA,TGTGCCAGCAGCCCCCAGCCGGCCTTTCGAAACACCATATATTTT,CASSPQPAFRNTIYF
TRBJ1-1,13,NA,TRBV12-3/TRBV12-4,NA,TGTGCCAGCAGTTTTACCTTGAACACTGAAGCTTTCTTT,CASSFTLNTEAFF
TRBJ1-4,15,NA,TRBV19,NA,TGTGCCACCAGGCACGGGGGAATGAGTAGAGAAAAACTGTTTTTT,CATRHGGMSREKLFF
TRBJ2-5,16,TRBD2,TRBV3-1/TRBV3-2,NA,TGTGCCAGCAGCCAAGGACTAGCCCGGAGGCAAGAGACCCAGTACTTC,CASSQGLARRQETQYF
TRBJ1-2,12,NA,TRBV29-1,NA,TGCAGCGTTGCGGACACAAACTATGGCTACACCTTC,CSVADTNYGYTF
TRBJ2-5,14,NA,TRBV15,NA,TGTGCCACCAGCCCCCAGAGGGGCACGGAGACCCAGTACTTC,CATSPQRGTETQYF
TRBJ2-3,18,TRBD2,TRBV11-3,NA,TGTGCCAGCAGCTTAGGGGGCTATAAGCGGGGGAACACAGATACGCAGTATTTT,CASSLGGYKRGNTDTQYF
TRBJ1-2,18,NA,TRBV7-2,NA,TGTGCCAGCAGCCCGGGGGTAACAGGGACCACCGAAAACTATGGCTACACCTTC,CASSPGVTGTTENYGYTF
TRBJ1-5,15,NA,TRBV19,NA,TGTGCCAGTAGTACCCGCGACAGGCTAAATCAGCCCCAGCATTTT,CASSTRDRLNQPQHF
TRBJ2-5,13,TRBD2,TRBV6-5,NA,TGTGCCAGCACCGGACTAGCTCAAGAGACCCAGTACTTC,CASTGLAQETQYF
TRBJ1-5,16,TRBD1,TRBV6-6,NA,TGTGCCAGCAGTTACGGGGGAGGGGGCGACGATCAGCCCCAGCATTTT,CASSYGGGGDDQPQHF
TRBJ1-1,14,TRBD1,TRBV19,once,TGTGCCAGTAGTAGGGACAGTGACAACACTGAAGCTTTCTTT,CASSRDSDNTEAFF
TRBJ1-4,11,NA,TRBV2,NA,TGTGCCAGCATCCTTAATGAAAAACTGTTTTTT,CASILNEKLFF
TRBJ2-7,15,NA,TRBV5-1,NA,TGCGCCAGCAGCCCCTCAGGGCGGTGGGTGTCCGAGCAGTACTTC,CASSPSGRWVSEQYF
TRBJ2-7,16,TRBD2,TRBV4-1,NA,TGCGCCAGCAGCCATTCGGGGGGGAGTATCGCCTACGAGCAGTACTTC,CASSHSGGSIAYEQYF
TRBJ1-6,15,NA,TRBV14,many,TGTGCCAGCAGCCAAGATCAGGGAGGTAATTCACCCCTCCACTTT,CASSQDQGGNSPLHF
TRBJ1-4,16,NA,TRBV18,NA,TGTGCCAGCTCACCACAGAACGGCCCAACTAATGAAAAACTGTTTTTT,CASSPQNGPTNEKLFF
TRBJ2-3,14,TRBD1,TRBV7-6,NA,TGTGCCAGCAGCTTAGGGACAGGGGATGTTACGCAGTATTTT,CASSLGTGDVTQYF
TRBJ1-6,16,NA,TRBV6-5,NA,TGTGCCAGCAGTTACTCGGACAGATCCTATAATTCACCCCTCCACTTT,CASSYSDRSYNSPLHF
TRBJ1-2,12,TRBD1,TRBV2,NA,TGTGCCAGCAGTGCGCAGGGGGGTGGCTACACCTTC,CASSAQGGGYTF
TRBJ2-1,16,TRBD1,TRBV7-9,NA,TGTGCCAGCAGCTTAGGGCCCGGGACAGCATACAATGAGCAGTTCTTC,CASSLGPGTAYNEQFF
TRBJ2-5,12,NA,TRBV29-1,once,TGCAGCGCCATGGGGACGGGAGAGACCCAGTACTTC,CSAMGTGETQYF
TRBJ1-1,16,NA,TRBV2,NA,TGTGCCAGCGCAAAGGGGTGGGGAGCAAGACTCACTGAAGCTTTCTTT,CASAKGWGARLTEAFF
TRBJ2-7,14,TRBD2,TRBV29-1,NA,TGCAGCGTTGTTTCGACTAGCATAGTGTACGAGCAGTACTTC,CSVVSTSIVYEQYF
TRBJ2-7,12,TRBD1,TRBV30,NA,TGTGCCTGGAGCCCAGGGGGATACGAGCAGTACTTC,CAWSPGGYEQYF
TRBJ1-2,13,TRBD1,TRBV29-1,few,TGCAGCGTTGACCGACAGGGGGACTATGGCTACACCTTC,CSVDRQGDYGYTF
TRBJ1-2,14,NA,TRBV5-1,NA,TGCGCCAGCAGCTCCTCCTTTACTAACTATGGCTACACCTTC,CASSSSFTNYGYTF
TRBJ2-2,14,NA,TRBV11-2,NA,TGTGCCAGCAGCTTAGGCCGATACACCGGGGAGCTGTTTTTT,CASSLGRYTGELFF
TRBJ2-3,19,TRBD2,TRBV6-6,NA,TGTGCCAGCAGTCCCAGAGGGTTCGGACTAGCGGAGGGGAGAGATACGCAGTATTTT,CASSPRGFGLAEGRDTQYF
TRBJ2-3,13,NA,TRBV6-9,NA,TGTGCCAGCAGTCCCCAGGGTGCAGATACGCAGTATTTT,CASSPQGADTQYF
TRBJ2-3,14,NA,TRBV7-2,NA,TGTGCCAGCAGCTTACTAGGTTGGGCAGATACGCAGTATTTT,CASSLLGWADTQYF
TRBJ2-5,17,TRBD2,TRBV28,NA,TGTGCCAGCAGTTTCCTCGGAGCGGGAGGGTTCCAAGAGACCCAGTACTTC,CASSFLGAGGFQETQYF
TRBJ2-3,15,TRBD1,TRBV6-5,NA,TGTGCCAGCAGTAGTCCAGGGGGTGGCACAGATACGCAGTATTTT,CASSSPGGGTDTQYF